The 20 T cell receptor beta chains below come from one sample, sequenced in a study of blood T cell repertoires in COVID-19. Some clones are missing from TCRdb's copy, which holds only in-frame ones; the method was immunoSEQ multiplex PCR. The sample holds a few hundred thousand clones, about nine tenths seen once. Sequenced sample: PBMCs or T cells enriched from blood (not recorded which). These receptors all stem from a woman between 18 and 29 years old who had recovered from COVID-19.

V is TRBV5-1 and J is TRBJ2-5; TRBD2 matches at 7 bases. CDR1 and CDR2 (germline): SGHRS, YFSETQ. This CDR3 has 14 amino acids. Trimming at V came to 2 bases and at J to 2 bases, leaving 3 bases not matched to a gene. The CDR3 sequence: CASSLSGIQETQYF. The DNA for the CDR3 is TGCGCCAGCAGCTTAAGCGGGATACAAGAGACCCAGTACTTC.

V gene TRBV18 combines with J gene TRBJ2-7; D is undetermined. V gave up 3 bases and J gave up 0 bases, with 9 bases separating them. The CDR3 contains 14 residues. In germline, CDR1 is KGHSH, CDR2 LQKENI. DNA for the CDR3: TGTGCCAGCTCACCCTCGGTAGACTCCTACGAGCAGTACTTC. Translation gives CASSPSVDSYEQYF.

The V and J genes are TRBV5-1 and TRBJ1-5; TRBD1 is a possible D gene (5 bases). Germline V gene lookup returns CDR1 SGHRS and CDR2 YFSETQ. The CDR3 has 13 amino acids. The V gene lost 8 bases and the J gene lost 3 bases, with 12 bases spanning the gap. This CDR3 reads CASSTDHNQPQHF. Here the CDR3 DNA reads TGCGCCAGTTCGACAGACCACAATCAGCCCCAGCATTTT. Filled out from reference TRBV5-1 and TRBJ1-5, the complete variable domain reads KAGVTQTPRYLIKTRGQQVTLSCSPISGHRSVSWYQQTPGQGLQFLFEYFSETQRNKGNFPGRFSGRQFSNSRSEMNVSTLELGDSALYLCASSTDHNQPQHFGDGTRLSIL.

This CDR3 is CATGQGTQPQHF. Written as DNA, the CDR3 is TGTGCCACTGGACAGGGCACGCAGCCCCAGCATTTT. The V gene is TRBV6-5, the J gene TRBJ1-5; 8 bases agree with TRBD1. The germline V gene has CDR1 MNHEY and CDR2 SVGAGI. The trim removed 10 bases at V and 7 bases at J, leaving 6 bases unmatched. CDR3 length: 12 amino acids.

The genes are TRBV4-1 and TRBJ2-2, with 12 bases aligning to TRBD2. Germline V gives CDR1 MGHRA, CDR2 YSYEKL. The CDR3 sequence is 21 residues long. V shed 2 bases, J shed 3 bases, and the junction held 16 bases outside the gene matches. CDR3 amino acids: CASSQTNQYLTSGSDTGELFF. The CDR3 DNA reads TGCGCCAGCAGCCAAACCAACCAATACTTGACTAGCGGGAGCGACACCGGGGAGCTGTTTTTT.

CDR3 residues: CASSEPSNEKLFF. The DNA of the CDR3 is TGTGCCAGCAGTGAACCGTCGAATGAAAAACTGTTTTTT. V gene TRBV2 combines with J gene TRBJ1-4; no clear D. Germline V lookup: CDR1 SNHLY, CDR2 FYNNEI. This CDR3 spans 13 amino acids. V was pared by 2 bases and J by 5 bases, with 6 bases between.

The chain is built from TRBV19 and TRBJ2-6; no firm D call. The CDR3 runs 13 residues. Germline CDR1 and CDR2: LNHDA and SQIVND (reference sequence). V lost 3 bases and J 3 bases, leaving 3 bases between the germline ends. The CDR3 DNA is TGTGCCAGTAGTATCGGTGGGGCCAACGTCCTGACTTTC. Translation: CASSIGGANVLTF.

This chain uses TRBV10-3 with TRBJ1-2; possibly TRBD1 for D (6 bases). The CDR3 length is 10 residues. The germline gives CDR1 ENHRY, CDR2 SYGVKD. V lost 6 bases and J 7 bases, leaving 6 bases between the germline ends. CDR3 residues: CAIRDSGYTF. DNA of the CDR3: TGTGCCATCAGGGACAGTGGCTACACCTTC.

The chain joins TRBV5-1 to TRBJ2-5; no definite D call. V was clipped by 4 bases and J by 2 bases, with 21 bases between them. Germline V gene sequence: CDR1 SGHRS, CDR2 YFSETQ. This CDR3 comprises 17 residues. Here the CDR3 DNA reads TGCGCCAGCAGCCACGCATGGTTCAGTCCCTTACAAGAGACCCAGTACTTC. Amino acid sequence: CASSHAWFSPLQETQYF.

This rearrangement joins TRBV11-2 to TRBJ2-7; 10 nucleotides agree with TRBD2. The V gene end was trimmed by 2 bases and the J gene end by 6 bases; junction bases not matched to a gene: 4. The CDR3 covers 14 residues. Germline V CDR1 and CDR2: SGHAT, FQNNGV. This chain's CDR3 is CASSLQREGAEQYF. CDR3 DNA sequence: TGTGCCAGCAGCTTACAGCGGGAGGGCGCCGAGCAGTACTTC.

This chain connects TRBV7-8 to TRBJ1-2, with a tentative D call TRBD1 (6 bases). The germline V gene encodes CDR1 SGHVS and CDR2 FQNEAQ. The CDR3 covers 16 residues. Between the trimmed V and J ends, which lost 2 bases and 6 bases, there was a span of 19 bases. This CDR3 is CASSLKGVTPSDGYTF. Here the CDR3 DNA reads TGTGCCAGCAGCTTAAAGGGGGTAACTCCTTCGGATGGCTACACCTTC.

This chain links TRBV7-9 with TRBJ2-7; 7 nucleotides agree with TRBD1. This CDR3 is built from 13 residues. In germline, CDR1 is SEHNR, CDR2 FQNEAQ (reference sequence). Losses at the gene ends were 6 bases for V and 4 bases for J; bases not matched to a gene: 6. The CDR3 protein is CASRTGLAYEQYF. The DNA of the CDR3 is TGTGCCAGCAGGACAGGGTTAGCGTACGAGCAGTACTTC.

The sample holds a few counts of this clone. Distinct nucleotide sequences in the sample also encode this CDR3. The V call is TRBV12-3 or TRBV12-4, the J call TRBJ1-2; TRBD1 matches at 9 bases. The ends lost 2 bases at V and 8 bases at J; junction bases unmatched: 3. CDR3 length equals 13 residues. CDR3 loop: CASSLNRGRGYTF. The CDR3 bases are TGTGCCAGCAGTTTAAACAGGGGGCGAGGCTACACCTTC.

The chain carries TRBV5-4 and TRBJ1-3, with 9 bases aligning to TRBD1. The germline gives CDR1 SGHNT, CDR2 YYREEE (reference sequence). The CDR3 covers 14 residues. The junction had 2 bases not matched to a gene; V was cut back by 5 bases and J by 2 bases. The CDR3 region is CASSRQGAGNTIYF. The CDR3 nucleotides read TGTGCCAGCAGTCGACAGGGGGCTGGAAACACCATATATTTT. The full variable domain, its missing parts supplied by reference TRBV5-4 and TRBJ1-3, is ETGVTQSPTHLIKTRGQQVTLRCSSQSGHNTVSWYQQALGQGPQFIFQYYREEENGRGNFPPRFSGLQFPNYSSELNVNALELDDSALYLCASSRQGAGNTIYFGEGSWLTVV.

V is TRBV7-9 and J is TRBJ2-5; D unclear. V lost 0 bases and J 6 bases, leaving 11 bases between the germline ends. This CDR3 is built from 14 residues. Germline CDR1 reads SEHNR; CDR2 reads FQNEAQ (reference sequence). The CDR3 region is CASSLASSVQTQYF. The CDR3, as DNA: TGTGCCAGCAGCTTAGCCTCTAGTGTGCAGACCCAGTACTTC.

The V call is TRBV10-3, the J call TRBJ1-2, with a possible D match to TRBD1 (5 bases). V was clipped by 10 bases and J by 7 bases, with 22 bases between them. The CDR3 contains 14 residues. CDR1 is ENHRY and CDR2 is SYGVKD in the germline V gene. The CDR3 DNA follows: TGTGCCACCACCGCGTCCAGGGCTCTCGGTGGCTACACCTTC. Translation gives CATTASRALGGYTF.

The gene calls are TRBV11-3 and TRBJ2-1, with D unclear. Germline V CDR1 and CDR2: SGHNT, YENEEA. This CDR3 contains 15 residues. Trimming stripped 1 base from V and 0 bases from J, with 7 bases between. CDR3 sequence: CASSLGRSSYNEQFF. Written as DNA, the CDR3 is TGTGCCAGCAGCTTAGGCAGAAGCTCCTACAATGAGCAGTTCTTC.

The chain couples TRBV7-3 to TRBJ2-2; 7 positions agree with TRBD2. Germline V lookup: CDR1 SGHTA, CDR2 FQGTGA. The CDR3 loop spans 15 amino acids. V shed 3 bases, J shed 2 bases, and the junction held 3 bases outside the gene matches. The CDR3 sequence is CASSLGGDNTGELFF. CDR3 coding DNA: TGTGCCAGCAGCTTGGGAGGGGACAACACCGGGGAGCTGTTTTTT. Together with reference TRBV7-3 and TRBJ2-2, the CDR3 gives the full variable domain: GAGVSQTPSNKVTEKGKYVELRCDPISGHTALYWYRQSLGQGPEFLIYFQGTGAADDSGLPNDRFFAVRPEGSVSTLKIQRTERGDSAVYLCASSLGGDNTGELFFGEGSRLTVL.

The chain employs TRBV10-3 and TRBJ1-3; D is perhaps TRBD1 (6 bases). The germline V gene encodes CDR1 ENHRY and CDR2 SYGVKD. V lost 8 bases to trimming and J lost 1 base, with 21 bases between them. This CDR3 comprises 17 residues. CDR3 protein: CAIGRNRDWVSGNTIYF. The CDR3 DNA is TGTGCCATCGGGCGTAACAGGGATTGGGTGTCTGGAAACACCATATATTTT.

V gene TRBV7-9 combines with J gene TRBJ2-3, with 7 bases fitting TRBD1. The ends lost 1 base at V and 4 bases at J; junction bases unmatched: 2. Germline lookup yields CDR1 SEHNR and CDR2 FQNEAQ (reference sequence). This CDR3 has 14 amino acids. CDR3 bases: TGTGCCAGCAGCTTAGACAGGGGAGCAGATACGCAGTATTTT. Protein: CASSLDRGADTQYF.